This T cell receptor (beta chain) was documented in a study of metastatic and nonmetastatic thyroid tumors. Whole-study context: Malignant and benign thyroid patients had repertoires compared in peripheral blood and tumor or nodule tissue.

Study results and limitations: Reportedly, malignant thyroid tumors had significantly higher TCR beta diversity than benign nodules, in blood and tumor.

The authors' processing: Differences in CDR3 between clinicopathological groups were drawn on to build a classifier intended to discriminate distant-metastatic papillary thyroid cancer patients. Through MiXCR, TCRdb re-clonotyped the PCR reads. TCRdb's processing, not the authors' own work, is the source of the V and J calls. The sample lists 20,000 to 30,000 clones; less than 25% were seen once. For this clone: Antigen specificity is unknown. A junction end diverges from the germline sequence, so it may reflect a read error. The sample contains more than one DNA sequence encoding this CDR3.

There were no patients who had received any treatment before thyroid surgery. Germline V gene lookup returns CDR1 GTSNPN and CDR2 SVGIG (reference sequence). The CDR3 extends over 15 amino acids. The rearrangement links TRBV30 to TRBJ2-7; a possible D gene is TRBD1 (6 bases). Source material: blood. This TCR came from a female donor with papillary thyroid cancer or a benign thyroid nodule (not recorded which). Some clones in this sample may be carry-over from other donors' samples. The CDR3 coding sequence is TGTGCCTGGAGTCAACAGGGTGGTGGGTCCTACGAGCAGTATTTC. Its protein product is CAWSQQGGGSYEQYF.